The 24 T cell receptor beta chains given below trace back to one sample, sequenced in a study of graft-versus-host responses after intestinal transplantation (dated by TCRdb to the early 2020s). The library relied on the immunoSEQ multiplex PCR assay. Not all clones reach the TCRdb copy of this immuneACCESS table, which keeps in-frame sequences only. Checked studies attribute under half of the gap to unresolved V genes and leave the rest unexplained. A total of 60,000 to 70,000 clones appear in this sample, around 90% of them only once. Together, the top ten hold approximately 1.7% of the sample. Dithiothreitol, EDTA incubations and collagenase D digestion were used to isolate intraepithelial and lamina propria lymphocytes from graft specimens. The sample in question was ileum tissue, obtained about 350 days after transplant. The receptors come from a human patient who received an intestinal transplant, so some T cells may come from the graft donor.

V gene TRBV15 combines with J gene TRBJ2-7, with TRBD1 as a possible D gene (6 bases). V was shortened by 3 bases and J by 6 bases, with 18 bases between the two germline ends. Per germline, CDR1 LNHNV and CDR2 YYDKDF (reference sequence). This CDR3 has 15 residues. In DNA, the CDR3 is TGTGCCACCAGCAGTTATCCGGTGGGACAAGCCGAGCAGTACTTC. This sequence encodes CATSSYPVGQAEQYF. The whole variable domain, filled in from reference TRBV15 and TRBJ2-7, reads DAMVIQNPRYQVTQFGKPVTLSCSQTLNHNVMYWYQQKSSQAPKLLFHYYDKDFNNEADTPDNFQSRRPNTSFCFLDIRSPGLGDTAMYLCATSSYPVGQAEQYFGPGTRLTVT.

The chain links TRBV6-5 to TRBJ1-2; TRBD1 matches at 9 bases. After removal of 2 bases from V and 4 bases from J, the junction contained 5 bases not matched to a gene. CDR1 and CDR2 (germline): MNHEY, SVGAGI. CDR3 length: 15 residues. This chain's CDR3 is CASSYGTGSAYGYTF. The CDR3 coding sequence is TGTGCCAGCAGTTACGGGACAGGGTCGGCCTATGGCTACACCTTC.

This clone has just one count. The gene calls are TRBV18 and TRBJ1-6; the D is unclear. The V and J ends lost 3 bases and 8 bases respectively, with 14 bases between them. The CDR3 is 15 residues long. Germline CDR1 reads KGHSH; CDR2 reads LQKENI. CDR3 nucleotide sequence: TGTGCCAGCTCACCTGAACCGGGAATTTATTCACCCCTCCACTTT. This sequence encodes CASSPEPGIYSPLHF.

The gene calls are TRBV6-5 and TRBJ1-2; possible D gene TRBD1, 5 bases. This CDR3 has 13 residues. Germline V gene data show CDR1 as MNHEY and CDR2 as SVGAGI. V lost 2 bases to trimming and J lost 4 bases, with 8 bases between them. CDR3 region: CASSYVQGYGYTF. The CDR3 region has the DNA TGTGCCAGCAGTTACGTCCAGGGCTATGGCTACACCTTC.

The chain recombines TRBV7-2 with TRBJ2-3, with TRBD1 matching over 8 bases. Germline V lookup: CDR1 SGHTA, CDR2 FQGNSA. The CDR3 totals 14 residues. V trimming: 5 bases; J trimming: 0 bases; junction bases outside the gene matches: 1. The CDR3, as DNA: TGTGCCAGCAGCCAGGGGGCTAGCACAGATACGCAGTATTTT. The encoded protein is CASSQGASTDTQYF.

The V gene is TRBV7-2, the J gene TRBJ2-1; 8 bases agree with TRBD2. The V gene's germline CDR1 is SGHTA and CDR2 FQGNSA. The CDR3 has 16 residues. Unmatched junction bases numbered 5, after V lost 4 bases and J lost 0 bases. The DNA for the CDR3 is TGTGCCAGCAGCTATCTAGCGGGTAACTCCTACAATGAGCAGTTCTTC. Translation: CASSYLAGNSYNEQFF.

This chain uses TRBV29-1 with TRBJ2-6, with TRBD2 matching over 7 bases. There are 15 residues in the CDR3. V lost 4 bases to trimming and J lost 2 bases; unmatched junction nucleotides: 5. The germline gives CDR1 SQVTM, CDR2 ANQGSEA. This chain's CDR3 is CSVVGGRAGANVLTF. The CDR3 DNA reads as TGCAGCGTTGTTGGGGGGAGGGCTGGGGCCAACGTCCTGACTTTC.

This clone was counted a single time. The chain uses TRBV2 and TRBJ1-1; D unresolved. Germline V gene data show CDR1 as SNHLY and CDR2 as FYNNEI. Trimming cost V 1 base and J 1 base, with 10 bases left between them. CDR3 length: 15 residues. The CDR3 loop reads CASSEDRAGNTEAFF. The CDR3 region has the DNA TGTGCCAGCAGTGAAGATCGGGCAGGGAACACTGAAGCTTTCTTT. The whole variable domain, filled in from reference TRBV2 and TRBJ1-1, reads EPEVTQTPSHQVTQMGQEVILRCVPISNHLYFYWYRQILGQKVEFLVSFYNNEISEKSEIFDDQFSVERPDGSNFTLKIRSTKLEDSAMYFCASSEDRAGNTEAFFGQGTRLTVV.

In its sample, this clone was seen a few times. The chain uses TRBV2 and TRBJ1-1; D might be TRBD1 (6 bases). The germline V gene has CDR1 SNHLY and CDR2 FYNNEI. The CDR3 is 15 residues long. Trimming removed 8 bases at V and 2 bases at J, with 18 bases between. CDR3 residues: CASAPQGTPNTEAFF. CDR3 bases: TGTGCCAGCGCCCCACAGGGAACCCCAAACACTGAAGCTTTCTTT.

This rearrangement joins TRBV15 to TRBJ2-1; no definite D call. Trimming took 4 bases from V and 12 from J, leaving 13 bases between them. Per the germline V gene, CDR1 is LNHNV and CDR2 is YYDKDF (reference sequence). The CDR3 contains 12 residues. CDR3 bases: TGTGCCACCAGCACCATAGATGGTTCGCAGTTCTTC. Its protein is CATSTIDGSQFF.

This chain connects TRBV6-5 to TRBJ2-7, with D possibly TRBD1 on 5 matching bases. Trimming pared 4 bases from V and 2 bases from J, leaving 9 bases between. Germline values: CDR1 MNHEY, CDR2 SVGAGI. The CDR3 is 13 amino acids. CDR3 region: CASSWTKTYEQYF. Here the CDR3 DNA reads TGTGCCAGCAGTTGGACAAAAACCTACGAGCAGTACTTC.

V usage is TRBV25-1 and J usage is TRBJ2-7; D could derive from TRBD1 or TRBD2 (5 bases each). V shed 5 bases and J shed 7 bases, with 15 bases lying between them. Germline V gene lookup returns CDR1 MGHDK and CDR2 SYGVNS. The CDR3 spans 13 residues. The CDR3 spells CASSRDAWREQYF. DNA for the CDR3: TGTGCCAGCAGTAGGGACGCCTGGCGGGAGCAGTACTTC.

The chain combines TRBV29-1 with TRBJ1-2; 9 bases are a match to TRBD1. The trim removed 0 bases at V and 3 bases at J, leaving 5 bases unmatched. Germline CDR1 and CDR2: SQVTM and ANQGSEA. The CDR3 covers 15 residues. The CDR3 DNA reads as TGCAGCGTTGAAGATACAGGGGGCTCGGACTATGGCTACACCTTC. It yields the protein CSVEDTGGSDYGYTF.

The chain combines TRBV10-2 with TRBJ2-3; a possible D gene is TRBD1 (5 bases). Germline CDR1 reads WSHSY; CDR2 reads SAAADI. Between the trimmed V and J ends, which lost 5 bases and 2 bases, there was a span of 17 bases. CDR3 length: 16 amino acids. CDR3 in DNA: TGCGCCAGCAGTACCCCCCCAGGGTTAAACACAGATACGCAGTATTTT. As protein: CASSTPPGLNTDTQYF.

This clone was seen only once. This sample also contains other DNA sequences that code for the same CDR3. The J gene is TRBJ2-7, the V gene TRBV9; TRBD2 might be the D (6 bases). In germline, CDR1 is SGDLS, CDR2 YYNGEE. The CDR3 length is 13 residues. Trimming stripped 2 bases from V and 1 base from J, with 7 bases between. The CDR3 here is CASSVGTSYEQYF. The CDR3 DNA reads TGTGCCAGCAGCGTCGGGACTTCCTACGAGCAGTACTTC.

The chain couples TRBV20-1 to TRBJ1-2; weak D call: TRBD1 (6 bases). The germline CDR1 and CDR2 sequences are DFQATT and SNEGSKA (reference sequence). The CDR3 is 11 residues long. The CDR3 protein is CRAVGGDGYTF. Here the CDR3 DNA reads TGCAGGGCGGTTGGGGGCGACGGCTACACCTTC.

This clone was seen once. CDR3 nucleotide sequence: TGTGCCAGCAGCCCGGGACTAGCGGGGAATGAGCAGTTCTTC. Its translation is CASSPGLAGNEQFF. The chain links TRBV7-2 to TRBJ2-1; 13 nucleotides align to TRBD2. Germline-derived CDR1 and CDR2 are SGHTA and FQGNSA. The CDR3 runs to 14 residues. Trimming took 5 bases from V and 7 from J; bases not matched to a gene: 2.

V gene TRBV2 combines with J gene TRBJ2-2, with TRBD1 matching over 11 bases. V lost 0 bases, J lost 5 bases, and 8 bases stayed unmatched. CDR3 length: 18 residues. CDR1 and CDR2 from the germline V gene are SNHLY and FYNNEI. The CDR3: CASSEAHGGQGVTGELFF. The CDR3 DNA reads TGTGCCAGCAGTGAAGCACACGGGGGACAGGGGGTTACCGGGGAGCTGTTTTTT.

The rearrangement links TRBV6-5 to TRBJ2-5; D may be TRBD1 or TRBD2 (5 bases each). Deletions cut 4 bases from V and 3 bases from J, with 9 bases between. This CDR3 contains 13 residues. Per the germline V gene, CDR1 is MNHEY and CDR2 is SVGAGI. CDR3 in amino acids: CASSLGVEETQYF. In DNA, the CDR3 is TGTGCCAGCAGTTTGGGGGTTGAAGAGACCCAGTACTTC.

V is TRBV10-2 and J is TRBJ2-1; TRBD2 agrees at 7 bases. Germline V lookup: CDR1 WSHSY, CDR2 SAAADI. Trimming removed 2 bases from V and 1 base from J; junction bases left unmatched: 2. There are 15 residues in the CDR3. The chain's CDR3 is CASSEAGESYNEQFF. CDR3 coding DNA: TGCGCCAGCAGTGAGGCGGGAGAGTCCTACAATGAGCAGTTCTTC.

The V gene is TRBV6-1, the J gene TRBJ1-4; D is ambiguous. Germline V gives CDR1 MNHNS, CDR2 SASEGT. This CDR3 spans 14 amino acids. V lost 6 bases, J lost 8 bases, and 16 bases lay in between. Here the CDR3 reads CASSPEGLREKLFF. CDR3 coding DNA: TGTGCCAGCAGCCCGGAGGGCTTGCGAGAAAAACTGTTTTTT.

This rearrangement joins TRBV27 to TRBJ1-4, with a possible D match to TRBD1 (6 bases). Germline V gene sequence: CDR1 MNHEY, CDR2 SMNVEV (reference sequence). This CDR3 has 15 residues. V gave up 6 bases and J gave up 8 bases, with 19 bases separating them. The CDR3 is CASSSYRDVNEKLFF. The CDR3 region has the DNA TGTGCCAGCAGCTCCTACAGGGATGTAAACGAAAAACTGTTTTTT.

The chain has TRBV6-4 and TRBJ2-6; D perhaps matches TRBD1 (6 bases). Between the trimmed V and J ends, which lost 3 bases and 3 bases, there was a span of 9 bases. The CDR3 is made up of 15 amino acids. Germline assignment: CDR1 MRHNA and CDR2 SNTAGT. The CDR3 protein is CASSEGAGGANVLTF. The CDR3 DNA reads TGTGCCAGCAGTGAGGGGGCTGGTGGGGCCAACGTCCTGACTTTC.

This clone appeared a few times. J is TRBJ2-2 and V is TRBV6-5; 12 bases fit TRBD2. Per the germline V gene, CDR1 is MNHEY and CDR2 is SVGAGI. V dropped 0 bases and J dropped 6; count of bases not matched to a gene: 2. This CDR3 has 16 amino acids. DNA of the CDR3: TGTGCCAGCAGTTACTCAACTAGCGGGGGGCCCGGGGAGCTGTTTTTT. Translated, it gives CASSYSTSGGPGELFF.